One sample yielded the 9 T cell receptor beta chains listed below, sequenced in a study of OX40 agonist ivuxolimab in advanced cancers. Receptor libraries were prepared by the immunoSEQ multiplex PCR assay. As stored in TCRdb, this immuneACCESS dataset retains in-frame rearrangements with V and J assigned. A fraction of the clones does not appear; measured against another copy, unresolved V genes explain less than half of the discrepancy, and the remainder lacks a known reason. A total of fewer than 100,000 clones appear in this sample, 89% of them only once. Of the sample, 0.15% to 0.2% falls within the top ten clones. The starting material was CD4+ or CD8+ T cells sorted from blood, obtained in a trial of the OX40 agonist ivuxolimab. These receptors all stem from an adult with an advanced solid tumor such as melanoma, head and neck, liver or kidney cancer.

The V and J genes are TRBV5-1 and TRBJ1-4; 7 bases agree with TRBD1. The CDR3 runs 15 residues. Germline V gene data show CDR1 as SGHRS and CDR2 as YFSETQ. V lost 3 bases, J lost 6 bases, and 8 bases stayed unmatched. In DNA, the CDR3 is TGCGCCAGCAGCTCTCGGGGGACAGACCATGAAAAACTGTTTTTT. It yields the protein CASSSRGTDHEKLFF.

This chain joins TRBV27 and TRBJ2-2, with D perhaps being TRBD1 or TRBD2 (6 bases each). The CDR3 runs 16 residues. Between the trimmed V and J ends, which lost 3 bases and 4 bases, there was a span of 15 bases. Germline loops: CDR1 MNHEY, CDR2 SMNVEV (reference sequence). The CDR3 DNA is TGTGCCAGCAGTTTCCGGACAGCGCGGGGCACCGGGGAGCTGTTTTTT. It specifies CASSFRTARGTGELFF.

The chain carries TRBV27 and TRBJ2-5, with 12 bases aligning to TRBD2. This CDR3 is built from 16 residues. Germline lookup yields CDR1 MNHEY and CDR2 SMNVEV (reference sequence). Unmatched junction bases numbered 7, after V lost 5 bases and J lost 3 bases. The CDR3 sequence is CASSTRGLAGKETQYF. For the CDR3, the DNA is TGTGCCAGCAGTACCAGAGGACTAGCGGGAAAAGAGACCCAGTACTTC.

This chain links TRBV9 with TRBJ2-7; either TRBD1 or TRBD2 may supply D (5 bases each). V dropped 6 bases and J dropped 5 bases, with 12 bases sitting between them. CDR1 is SGDLS, CDR2 YYNGEE, per germline. CDR3 length: 12 amino acids. The CDR3 here is CASTHGAHEQYV. DNA for the CDR3: TGTGCCAGCACACACGGGGCTCACGAGCAGTACGTC.

V is TRBV5-4 and J is TRBJ2-2; 7 bases are shared with TRBD1. Germline loops: CDR1 SGHNT, CDR2 YYREEE (reference sequence). V lost 3 bases to trimming and J lost 0 bases; unmatched junction nucleotides: 5. This CDR3 comprises 16 residues. DNA for the CDR3: TGTGCCAGCAGCTCTCAGACAGGGACGAACACCGGGGAGCTGTTTTTT. It encodes CASSSQTGTNTGELFF.

This chain uses TRBV7-9 with TRBJ2-1; 7 nucleotides line up with TRBD2. Germline V gene data show CDR1 as SEHNR and CDR2 as FQNEAQ (reference sequence). The length of the CDR3 is 15 residues. V gave up 6 bases and J gave up 6 bases; unmatched junction bases: 11. CDR3 protein: CASRRPGLPGNEQFF. CDR3 in DNA: TGTGCCAGCAGGCGACCGGGACTACCTGGCAATGAGCAGTTCTTC. Full variable domain (remainder filled in from reference TRBV7-9 and TRBJ2-1): DTGVSQNPRHKITKRGQNVTFRCDPISEHNRLYWYRQTLGQGPEFLTYFQNEAQLEKSRLLSDRFSAERPKGSFSTLEIQRTEQGDSAMYLCASRRPGLPGNEQFFGPGTRLTVL.

The CDR3 reads CASSLRRGDTGELFF. CDR3 nucleotides: TGTGCCAGCAGCTTGCGCAGGGGGGACACCGGGGAGCTGTTTTTT. The gene calls are TRBV5-4 and TRBJ2-2, with TRBD1 as a possible D gene (7 bases). The V gene lost 1 base and the J gene lost 3 bases, with 10 bases spanning the gap. Germline CDR1 and CDR2: SGHNT and YYREEE (reference sequence). The CDR3 extends over 15 amino acids.

CDR3: CASVPGQSTDTQYF. Here the CDR3 DNA reads TGTGCCAGCGTCCCGGGACAGAGCACAGATACGCAGTATTTT. The chain carries TRBV2 and TRBJ2-3; 7 bases are shared with TRBD1. The CDR3 is 14 amino acids. CDR1 is SNHLY and CDR2 is FYNNEI in the germline V gene. V trimming: 8 bases; J trimming: 0 bases; junction bases outside the gene matches: 5.

The gene calls are TRBV4-2 and TRBJ1-3; 11 bases map to TRBD1. In germline, CDR1 is LGHNA, CDR2 YNFKEQ. Trimming removed 4 bases from V and 4 bases from J; junction bases left unmatched: 9. The length of the CDR3 is 17 residues. CDR3 DNA: TGTGCCAGCAGCCTCAACCACCGGGACAGGGGGGGAAACACCATATATTTT. Translating it yields CASSLNHRDRGGNTIYF.